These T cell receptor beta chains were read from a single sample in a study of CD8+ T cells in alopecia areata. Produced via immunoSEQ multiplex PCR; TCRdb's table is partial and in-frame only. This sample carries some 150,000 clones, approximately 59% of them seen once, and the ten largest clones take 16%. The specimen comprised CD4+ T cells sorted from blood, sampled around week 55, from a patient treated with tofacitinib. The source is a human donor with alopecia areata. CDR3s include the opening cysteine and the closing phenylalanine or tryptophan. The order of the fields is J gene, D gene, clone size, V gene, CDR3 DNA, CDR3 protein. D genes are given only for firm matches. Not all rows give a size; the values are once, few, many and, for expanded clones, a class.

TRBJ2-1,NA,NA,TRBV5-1,TGCGCCAGCAGCTTCCACCAACAGGGAAATGAGCAGTTCTTC,CASSFHQQGNEQFF
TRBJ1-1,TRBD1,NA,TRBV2,TGTGCCAGCAGGGACAGGGAGAACACTGAAGCTTTCTTT,CASRDRENTEAFF
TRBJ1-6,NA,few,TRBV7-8,TGTGCCAGCAGCTTTACCGGGACAAATAATTCACCCCTCCACTTT,CASSFTGTNNSPLHF
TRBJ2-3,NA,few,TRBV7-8,TGTGCCAGCAGCTTAATTGGAGGTGGTACGCAGTATTTT,CASSLIGGGTQYF
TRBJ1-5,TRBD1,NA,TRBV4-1,TGCGCCAGCAGCCACGGTGTTGCTGGACAGGGAAATGTGCCCCAGCATTTT,CASSHGVAGQGNVPQHF
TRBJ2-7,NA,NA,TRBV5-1,TGCGCCAGCAGTTTTGATGCAGTATCCTACGAGCAGTACTTC,CASSFDAVSYEQYF
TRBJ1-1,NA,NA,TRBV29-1,TGCAGCGTTGAGTCGGGGTCCGGTGAAGCTTTCTTT,CSVESGSGEAFF
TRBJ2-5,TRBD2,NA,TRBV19,TGTGCCAGTAGTATAGACCGGGCGGGGGGGCGAGAGACCCAGTACTTC,CASSIDRAGGRETQYF
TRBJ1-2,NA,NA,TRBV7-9,TGTGCCAGCAGCATACAGGGAGTCGCTAACTATGGCTACACCTTC,CASSIQGVANYGYTF
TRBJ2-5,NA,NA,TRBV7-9,TGTGCCAGCAGCTCGAGGTCGGCTGGACGAGGAGAGACCCAGTACTTC,CASSSRSAGRGETQYF
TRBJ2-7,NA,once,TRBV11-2,TGTGCCAGCAGGATTCCGGGTCATTCGTCCCTCGAGCAGTACTTC,CASRIPGHSSLEQYF
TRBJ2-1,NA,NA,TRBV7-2,TGTGCCAGCAGCCCCCAAATGGCCCATGAGCAGTTCTTC,CASSPQMAHEQFF
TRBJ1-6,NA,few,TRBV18,TGTGCCAGCTCACCACCCTGGGCCCCAGACACCAGTTCACCCCTCCACTTT,CASSPPWAPDTSSPLHF
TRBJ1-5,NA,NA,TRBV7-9,TGTGCCAGCAGCCCGACAGGTCGGGAGCCCCAGCATTTT,CASSPTGREPQHF
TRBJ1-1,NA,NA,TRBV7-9,TGTGCCAGCAGCTTCCAGTTGGGCACTGAAGCTTTCTTT,CASSFQLGTEAFF
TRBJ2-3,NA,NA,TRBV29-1,TGCAGCGTTGAAGAACAGAGGGGAGATACGCAGTATTTT,CSVEEQRGDTQYF
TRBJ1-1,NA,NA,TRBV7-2,TGTGCCAGCAGCGCCGGCGGATCGATGAACACTGAAGCTTTCTTT,CASSAGGSMNTEAFF
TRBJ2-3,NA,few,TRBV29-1,TGCAGCGTTGAGGCAACAGATACGCAGTATTTT,CSVEATDTQYF
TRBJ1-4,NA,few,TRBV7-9,TGTGCCAGCAGCACCAAATTAGCCACTAATGAAAAACTGTTTTTT,CASSTKLATNEKLFF
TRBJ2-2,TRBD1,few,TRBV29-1,TGCAGCGTTGGACAGGGGATAAACACCGGGGAGCTGTTTTTT,CSVGQGINTGELFF
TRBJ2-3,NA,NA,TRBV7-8,TGTGCCAGCAGCCACCCCCCCAGGGGACGGGGGCTCACAGATACGCAGTATTTT,CASSHPPRGRGLTDTQYF
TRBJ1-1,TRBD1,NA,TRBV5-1,TGCGCCAGCAGCTTGTACAGGGGAGACACTGAAGCTTTCTTT,CASSLYRGDTEAFF
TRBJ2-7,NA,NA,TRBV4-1,TGCGCCAGCAGCTTCCGGGACGGAATCTACGAGCAGTACTTC,CASSFRDGIYEQYF
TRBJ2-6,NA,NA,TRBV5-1,TGCGCCAGCAGCCGGGATCAGGGGACTGGGGCCAACGTCCTGACTTTC,CASSRDQGTGANVLTF
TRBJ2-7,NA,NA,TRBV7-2,TGTGCCAGCAGCCCTGACAGCAGCTACGAGCAGTACTTC,CASSPDSSYEQYF
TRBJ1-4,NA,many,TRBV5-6,TGTGCCAGCAGCTTTCCGGGGATGACTAATGAAAAACTGTTTTTT,CASSFPGMTNEKLFF
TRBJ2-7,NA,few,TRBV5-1,TGCGCCAGCAGCTTCATAGTCGACAGTTCCTACGAGCAGTACTTC,CASSFIVDSSYEQYF
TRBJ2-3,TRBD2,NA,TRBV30,TGTGCCTGGGCGGGGGTAGATACGCAGTATTTT,CAWAGVDTQYF
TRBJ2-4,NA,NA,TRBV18,TGTGCCAGCTCACCACCCTCGAGGAACATTCAGTACTTC,CASSPPSRNIQYF
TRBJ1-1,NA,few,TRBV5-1,TGCGCCAGCAGCTTCGTCTCGGGCAGGGACACTGAAGCTTTCTTT,CASSFVSGRDTEAFF
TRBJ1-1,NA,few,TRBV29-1,TGCAGCGTTGAGCCCGGTGTTAACACTGAAGCTTTCTTT,CSVEPGVNTEAFF
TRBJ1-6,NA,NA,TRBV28,TGTGCCAGCAGTCCTCCTACAGGGATAAATTCACCCCTCCACTTT,CASSPPTGINSPLHF
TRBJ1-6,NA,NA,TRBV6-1,TGTGCCAGCACCTTCAGGGACCATAATTCACCCCTCCACTTT,CASTFRDHNSPLHF
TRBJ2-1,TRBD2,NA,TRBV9,TGTGCCAGCAACGCCGAGATAGCGGGGAAAGACAATGAGCAGTTCTTC,CASNAEIAGKDNEQFF
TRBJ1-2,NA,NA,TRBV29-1,TGCAGCGTTGAAGTAGGCCGTGGCTACACCTTC,CSVEVGRGYTF
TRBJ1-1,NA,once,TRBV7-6,TGTGCCAGCAGCAATCGACCGGGGACTGAAGCTTTCTTT,CASSNRPGTEAFF
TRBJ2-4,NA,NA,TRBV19,TGTGCCAGTAGGAGGGAAAACATTCAGTACTTC,CASRRENIQYF
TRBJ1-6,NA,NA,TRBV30,TGTGCCTGGAGTGCCAACATAGGTTCACCCCTCCACTTT,CAWSANIGSPLHF
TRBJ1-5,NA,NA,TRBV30,TGTGCCTGGAGGCCCACAGGGAGTGGTCAGCCCCAGCATTTT,CAWRPTGSGQPQHF
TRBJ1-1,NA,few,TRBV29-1,TGCAGCGTTGTCCAGCGACTGAACACTGAAGCTTTCTTT,CSVVQRLNTEAFF
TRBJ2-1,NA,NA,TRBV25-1,TGTGCCAGCAGTGAATATCAATCAGAGAGGAATGAGCAGTTCTTC,CASSEYQSERNEQFF
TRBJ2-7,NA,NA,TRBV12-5,TGTGCTAGCTACCCATCAGGGCCTCGGGACGAGCAGTACTTC,CASYPSGPRDEQYF
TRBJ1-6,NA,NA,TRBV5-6,TGTGCCAGCAGCCCCATCAGGGGTGGAGGGTTTTCACCCCTCCACTTT,CASSPIRGGGFSPLHF
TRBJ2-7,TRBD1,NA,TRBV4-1,TGCGCCAGCAGCCCGGGGACAGGGATCCACGAGCAGTACTTC,CASSPGTGIHEQYF
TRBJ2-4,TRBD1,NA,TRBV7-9,TGTGCCAGCAGCACAGGGGGAGCTAACCTCTGGAACATTCAGTACTTC,CASSTGGANLWNIQYF
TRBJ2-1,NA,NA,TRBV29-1,TGCAGCGTTGACGTTCATAGGGGAAGACCCTACAATGAGCAGTTCTTC,CSVDVHRGRPYNEQFF
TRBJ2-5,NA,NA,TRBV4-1,TGCGCCAGCAGCCAAGATGTCAGATCCCAAGAGACCCAGTACTTC,CASSQDVRSQETQYF
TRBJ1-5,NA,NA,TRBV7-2,TGTGCCAGCAGCCCACGAACCATGGGGGGGCCCCAGCATTTT,CASSPRTMGGPQHF
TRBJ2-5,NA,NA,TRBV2,TGTGCCAGCATGCGGGAGACCCAGTACTTC,CASMRETQYF
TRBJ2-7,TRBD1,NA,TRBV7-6,TGTGCCAGCAGCCAAAGGGGACAGTCCTACGAGCAGTACTTC,CASSQRGQSYEQYF
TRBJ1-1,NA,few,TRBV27,TGTGCCAGCAGGAGTGGGGGTACTGAAGCTTTCTTT,CASRSGGTEAFF
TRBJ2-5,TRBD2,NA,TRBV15,TGTGCCACCAGCAGAGATAGCCTAGCGGGGGAGGAGACCCAGTACTTC,CATSRDSLAGEETQYF
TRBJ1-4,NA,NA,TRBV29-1,TGCAGCGTTGAATTCGGGTCGGCACCTGAAAAACTGTTTTTT,CSVEFGSAPEKLFF
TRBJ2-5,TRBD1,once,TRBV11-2,TGTGCCAGCAGCTTAGACCGGGACAGGGAAGAGACCCAGTACTTC,CASSLDRDREETQYF
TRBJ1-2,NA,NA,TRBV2,TGTGCCAGCAGTGAGAGACAGAAGTCCTATGGCTACACCTTC,CASSERQKSYGYTF